This is a list of T cell receptor beta chains from one sample in a study of beta chain features in type 1 diabetes. The table came from immunoSEQ multiplex PCR; TCRdb's copy has only in-frame clones and leaves some out. Among about 270,000 clones listed, 14% were seen once. Input material: naive CD4+ T cells from blood. These receptors were obtained from a woman aged 40-49 years in good health. The CDR3 runs from the conserved cysteine through the conserved F or W. D genes are given only for firm matches. Not every row has a clone size; where given, it reads once, few, many or a size class.

D | size | J | V | CDR3 | DNA
TRBD1 | few | TRBJ2-5 | TRBV4-1 | CASSQGTGGLETQYF | TGCGCCAGCAGTCAGGGGACAGGGGGATTGGAGACCCAGTACTTC
NA | NA | TRBJ1-1 | TRBV7-2 | CASSLAGVKAFF | TGTGCCAGCAGCTTAGCAGGGGTTAAAGCTTTCTTT
TRBD2 | once | TRBJ2-7 | TRBV6-6 | CASSLREAYEQYF | TGTGCCAGCAGCCTCCGGGAGGCTTACGAGCAGTACTTC
NA | NA | TRBJ1-6 | TRBV27 | CASSRAPGQGNSPLHF | TGTGCCAGCAGTCGCGCCCCGGGGCAGGGGAATTCACCCCTCCACTTT
NA | many | TRBJ2-3 | TRBV7-9 | CAGGQLSTDTQYF | TGTGCCGGAGGACAGCTTAGCACAGATACGCAGTATTTT
TRBD2 | NA | TRBJ2-3 | TRBV9 | CASSAGLVRTDTQYF | TGTGCCAGCAGCGCGGGACTAGTCAGGACAGATACGCAGTATTTT
NA | few | TRBJ1-5 | TRBV19 | CASRKQGSVQPQHF | TGTGCCAGCCGCAAACAGGGTTCTGTTCAGCCCCAGCATTTT
TRBD2 | few | TRBJ2-1 | TRBV19 | CASRGRGEPYNEQFF | TGTGCCAGTAGAGGCCGGGGGGAACCCTACAATGAGCAGTTCTTC
NA | NA | TRBJ2-1 | TRBV10-1 | CASSEVDNEQFF | TGCGCCAGCAGTGAGGTAGACAATGAGCAGTTCTTC
NA | many | TRBJ2-2 | TRBV4-3 | CASSSRVSGELFF | TGCGCCAGCAGCTCACGAGTTTCCGGGGAGCTGTTTTTT
NA | NA | TRBJ2-3 | TRBV27 | CASSPHGRRGDTQYF | TGTGCCAGCAGCCCTCATGGTCGGCGGGGAGATACGCAGTATTTT
TRBD1 | few | TRBJ2-7 | TRBV27 | CASSTARTGGVEQYF | TGTGCCAGCAGCACAGCGCGGACAGGGGGCGTGGAGCAGTACTTC
NA | few | TRBJ1-6 | TRBV19 | CASGVRNSPLHF | TGTGCCAGCGGGGTCCGAAATTCACCCCTCCACTTT
NA | few | TRBJ2-3 | TRBV29-1 | CSVLGGPADTQYF | TGCAGCGTTCTGGGGGGGCCGGCAGATACGCAGTATTTT
NA | NA | TRBJ1-1 | TRBV5-6 | CASRGEGVTEAFF | TGTGCCAGCAGGGGGGAGGGGGTCACTGAAGCTTTCTTT
TRBD2 | NA | TRBJ2-2 | TRBV25-1 | CASSELREGGELFF | TGTGCCAGCAGTGAACTAAGGGAGGGCGGGGAGCTGTTTTTT
TRBD1 | NA | TRBJ2-7 | TRBV4-1 | CASSQGSLGTGVHEQYF | TGCGCCAGCAGCCAAGGTTCGCTCGGGACAGGGGTCCACGAGCAGTACTTC
NA | few | TRBJ2-1 | TRBV9 | CASSVAGDAFNEQFF | TGTGCCAGCAGCGTAGCAGGGGATGCGTTTAATGAGCAGTTCTTC
NA | NA | TRBJ2-5 | TRBV14 | CASSQEAGGAGRKTQYF | TGTGCCAGCAGCCAAGAAGCTGGTGGGGCTGGGCGAAAGACCCAGTACTTC
NA | NA | TRBJ1-1 | TRBV5-8 | CASEVRRTEAFF | TGTGCCAGCGAGGTTAGAAGAACTGAAGCTTTCTTT
NA | NA | TRBJ2-3 | TRBV7-7 | CASSPRRGSTDTQYF | TGTGCCAGCAGCCCAAGACGGGGGAGCACAGATACGCAGTATTTT
TRBD1 | few | TRBJ2-3 | TRBV5-1 | CASSRGQGGSTDTQYF | TGCGCCAGCTCCCGGGGACAGGGGGGAAGCACAGATACGCAGTATTTT
TRBD2 | few | TRBJ2-1 | TRBV2 | CASIEGRLAGNEQFF | TGTGCCAGCATTGAGGGGCGGCTAGCGGGCAATGAGCAGTTCTTC
NA | NA | TRBJ2-5 | TRBV5-1 | CASKKDSKETQYF | TGCGCCAGCAAAAAGGACAGCAAAGAGACCCAGTACTTC
NA | NA | TRBJ2-5 | TRBV7-8 | CASSLANRGGRQTQYF | TGTGCCAGCAGCTTAGCCAACAGGGGAGGTAGACAGACCCAGTACTTC
NA | NA | TRBJ2-7 | TRBV5-1 | CASRGDTYEQYF | TGCGCCAGCAGGGGGGACACCTACGAGCAGTACTTC
TRBD2 | NA | TRBJ2-7 | TRBV29-1 | CSVAFIERGARLYF | TGCAGCGTTGCCTTCATCGAGCGGGGGGCCAGGCTGTACTTC
TRBD1 | NA | TRBJ2-5 | TRBV18 | CASSPGQGVKTQYF | TGTGCCAGCTCACCAGGACAGGGGGTAAAGACCCAGTACTTC
TRBD1 | NA | TRBJ1-3 | TRBV7-9 | CASSSGTGRNTIYF | TGTGCCAGCAGCTCCGGGACAGGGAGAAACACCATATATTTT